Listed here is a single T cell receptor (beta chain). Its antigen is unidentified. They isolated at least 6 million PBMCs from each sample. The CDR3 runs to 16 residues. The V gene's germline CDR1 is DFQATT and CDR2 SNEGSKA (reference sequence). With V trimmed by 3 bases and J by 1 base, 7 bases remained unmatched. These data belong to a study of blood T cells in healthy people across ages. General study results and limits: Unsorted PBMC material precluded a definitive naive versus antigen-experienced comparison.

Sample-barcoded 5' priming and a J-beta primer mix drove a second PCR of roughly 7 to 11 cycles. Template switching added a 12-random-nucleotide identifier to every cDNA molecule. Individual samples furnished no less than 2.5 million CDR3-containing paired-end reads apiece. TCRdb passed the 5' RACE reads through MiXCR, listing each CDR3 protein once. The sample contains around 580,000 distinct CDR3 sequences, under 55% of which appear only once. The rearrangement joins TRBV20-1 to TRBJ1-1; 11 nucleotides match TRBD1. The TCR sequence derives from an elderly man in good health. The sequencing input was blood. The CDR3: CSASLGQGAGNTEAFF. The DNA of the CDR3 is TGCAGTGCTAGCCTTGGACAGGGGGCGGGGAACACTGAAGCTTTCTTT.